A few counts support the clone carrying this T cell receptor beta chain. The antigen is not known. Germline V lookup: CDR1 DFQATT, CDR2 SNEGSKA (reference sequence). The CDR3 loop spans 14 amino acids. The J segment lost 9 bases and the V segment lost 6 bases, leaving 8 bases of the junction unmatched. The sample comes from a study of post-analysis software for immune sequencing data. Whole-study findings and limits: Relative to controls, patients had about five TRBV segments at higher frequency, with TRBV5-6, TRBV5-1 and TRBV20-1 among these. Controls had significantly higher normalized Chao1 diversity than multiple sclerosis patients. Clustering by F measure revealed strong co-clustering among samples prepared together in one batch.

The TCR beta cDNA libraries contained unique molecular identifiers. TCRdb used MiXCR to reprocess the PCR reads, holding one entry per CDR3 protein. The sample includes 350,000 to 500,000 distinct CDR3 sequences, approximately 38% seen only once; the top ten take less than 10%. The receptor was derived from a girl aged 2 to 9 with multiple sclerosis. The chain employs TRBV20-1 and TRBJ1-6, with 10 bases identical to TRBD1. Input material: blood. As DNA, the CDR3 is TGCAGTGCCCGAAGGGGACAGGGGTTTTCACCCCTCCACTTT. Its protein is CSARRGQGFSPLHF.